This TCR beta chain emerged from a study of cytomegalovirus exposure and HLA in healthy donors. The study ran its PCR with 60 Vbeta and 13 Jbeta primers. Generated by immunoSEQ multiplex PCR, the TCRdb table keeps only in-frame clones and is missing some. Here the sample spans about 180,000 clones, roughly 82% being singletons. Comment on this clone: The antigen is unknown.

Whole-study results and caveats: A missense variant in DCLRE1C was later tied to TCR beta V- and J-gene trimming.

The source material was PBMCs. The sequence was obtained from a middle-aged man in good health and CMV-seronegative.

The CDR3 here is CASSLELARQETQYF. The CDR3 DNA reads as TGCGCCAGCAGCTTGGAGCTAGCCCGCCAAGAGACCCAGTACTTC. The rearrangement links TRBV5-1 to TRBJ2-5, with D maybe TRBD2 (5 bases). This CDR3 is built from 15 residues. Germline V gene lookup returns CDR1 SGHRS and CDR2 YFSETQ. V was cut by 0 bases and J by 1 base, with 10 bases left in between.